The clone carrying this T cell receptor (beta chain) was counted only a few times. The antigen is undetermined. Pooled in the analysis were second doses at about 4 or about 12 weeks. This sample was taken from a study of T cell responses to AZD1222 COVID-19 vaccine. Findings of the study overall: Distributed over spike, vaccine-associated CD4 TCRs predominated at 160-218 and 743-854.

Produced via immunoSEQ multiplex PCR; TCRdb's table is partial and in-frame only. The sample yields roughly 180,000 clones, 92% seen once. CDR3 length equals 16 residues. The ends were cut back, 1 base at V and 3 bases at J, with 13 bases in the middle. CDR1 is MGHRA, CDR2 YSYEKL, per germline. The chain uses TRBV4-1 and TRBJ1-3; a weak D match, TRBD1 (6 bases). The origin of this receptor is an adult who received the AZD1222 COVID-19 vaccine. The sequences come from peripheral blood, collected 28 days after the second AZD1222 dose. The CDR3 loop is CASSQGSWTDGNTIYF. CDR3 in DNA: TGCGCCAGCAGCCAAGGTAGTTGGACAGATGGAAACACCATATATTTT.